Below are 22 T cell receptor beta chains sequenced from a single sample in a study of CD8 T cells in ankylosing spondylitis. No antigen has been assigned to these receptors. TCRdb processed the 5' RACE reads anew with MiXCR; each CDR3 protein has one entry. The data hold about 800,000 distinct CDR3 sequences, with approximately 12% observed a single time. General study findings and limits: A TCR beta motif made of eight highly homologous variants seemed typical of ankylosing spondylitis blood.

The sequencing input was blood, either unsorted or a sorted T cell fraction (not recorded which). Source of these receptors: a male donor with ankylosing spondylitis.

This clonotype occurred a few times. V gene TRBV20-1 combines with J gene TRBJ1-1; weak D call: TRBD1 (6 bases). This CDR3 is built from 12 residues. The germline CDR1 and CDR2 sequences are DFQATT and SNEGSKA (reference sequence). The V end was cut by 0 bases, the J end by 6 bases, with 8 bases between. CDR3 bases: TGCAGTGCTAGAGACAGGGGCTCTGAAGCTTTCTTT. It encodes CSARDRGSEAFF.

Turning to this clonotype: One base away lies a much larger clone, so this may be a sequencing read error. This sequence joins TRBV20-1 and TRBJ1-5; D may be TRBD1 (6 bases). This CDR3 contains 14 residues. CDR1 DFQATT and CDR2 SNEGSKA come from the germline V gene (reference sequence). The V end lost 2 bases, the J end lost 0 bases, and 8 bases lay between the germline ends. DNA for the CDR3: TGCAGTGCTAGACGGACAGCTAGCAATCAGCCCCAGCATTTT. Its translation is CSARRTASNQPQHF.

Ten or more counts support this clonotype. The J gene is TRBJ1-2, the V gene TRBV12-3 or TRBV12-4; no firm D call. V lost 6 bases to trimming and J lost 8 bases, with 22 bases between them. This CDR3 contains 15 residues. CDR3 sequence (DNA): TGTGCCAGCAGCCCTCATGGGCGGGCAGCACAAGGCTACACCTTC. Amino acid sequence: CASSPHGRAAQGYTF.

V and J are TRBV7-2 and TRBJ2-7; D perhaps matches TRBD1 (5 bases). CDR1 SGHTA and CDR2 FQGNSA come from the germline V gene. V dropped 3 bases and J dropped 3 bases, with 15 bases sitting between them. CDR3 length equals 15 residues. CDR3 sequence (DNA): TGTGCCAGCAGCTTTGAAATCGTTAGGGGCTACGAGCAGTACTTC. It encodes CASSFEIVRGYEQYF.

The V gene is TRBV27, the J gene TRBJ2-1, with TRBD2 matching 15 bases. Germline lookup yields CDR1 MNHEY and CDR2 SMNVEV (reference sequence). This CDR3 has 19 amino acids. The J segment lost 6 bases and the V segment lost 5 bases, leaving 14 bases of the junction unmatched. This CDR3 is CASSPPGTSGRWGGNEQFF. The DNA of the CDR3 is TGTGCCAGCAGTCCCCCCGGGACTAGCGGGAGGTGGGGGGGCAATGAGCAGTTCTTC.

The V gene is TRBV15, the J gene TRBJ2-2, with TRBD2 as a possible D gene (6 bases). Trimming removed 0 bases from V and 0 bases from J, with 11 bases in between. CDR1 is LNHNV and CDR2 is YYDKDF in the germline V gene (reference sequence). The CDR3 totals 17 residues. The CDR3 spells CATSRDLPGANTGELFF. CDR3 nucleotides: TGTGCCACCAGCAGAGATCTTCCGGGGGCGAACACCGGGGAGCTGTTTTTT.

The V gene is TRBV20-1, the J gene TRBJ2-1; TRBD2 agrees at 8 bases. Trimming at V came to 3 bases and at J to 3 bases, leaving 10 bases not matched to a gene. The CDR3 runs 16 residues. From germline, CDR1 is DFQATT and CDR2 SNEGSKA (reference sequence). CDR3 protein: CSARGPGTRLYNEQFF. The CDR3 coding sequence is TGCAGTGCTAGGGGCCCCGGGACTAGACTCTACAATGAGCAGTTCTTC.

The table lists this clonotype with many counts. The V and J genes are TRBV12-3 or TRBV12-4 and TRBJ1-1, with D possibly TRBD1 on 5 matching bases. Trimming cost V 4 bases and J 4 bases, with 10 bases left between them. CDR3 size: 13 residues. The CDR3 is CASSSREGTEAFF. The DNA for the CDR3 is TGTGCCAGCAGTTCCAGGGAGGGCACTGAAGCTTTCTTT.

This rearrangement joins TRBV7-9 to TRBJ2-1, with D perhaps matching TRBD2 (5 bases). Germline assignment: CDR1 SEHNR and CDR2 FQNEAQ (reference sequence). This CDR3 is 15 amino acids long. V was cut by 5 bases and J by 5 bases, with 16 bases left in between. CDR3 DNA sequence: TGTGCCAGCAGCGTAAAGCGGCAGCAAAACAATGAGCAGTTCTTC. It specifies CASSVKRQQNNEQFF.

The chain uses TRBV18 and TRBJ2-3; D remains unclear. V was shortened by 1 base and J by 5 bases, with 4 bases between the two germline ends. The CDR3 extends over 12 amino acids. Germline assignment: CDR1 KGHSH and CDR2 LQKENI. The CDR3 region is CASSPHGDTQYF. The CDR3 nucleotides read TGTGCCAGCTCACCACACGGAGATACGCAGTATTTT.

This clonotype appeared many times. The rearrangement links TRBV4-3 to TRBJ2-7; possible D gene TRBD2, 6 bases. The CDR3 length is 15 residues. Germline lookup yields CDR1 LGHNA and CDR2 YSLEER. The V end was cut by 0 bases, the J end by 4 bases, with 13 bases between. CDR3 sequence: CASSQDSTGVYEQYF. The CDR3 DNA follows: TGCGCCAGCAGCCAAGATTCGACGGGGGTTTACGAGCAGTACTTC.

This clonotype has more than one count but fewer than ten. V usage is TRBV20-1 and J usage is TRBJ2-7; TRBD2 might be the D (6 bases). Per germline, CDR1 DFQATT and CDR2 SNEGSKA (reference sequence). The CDR3 runs to 14 residues. V lost 2 bases to trimming and J lost 0 bases, with 11 bases between them. The CDR3 DNA reads TGCAGTGCTAGACAGGGAGGTAGCTCCTACGAGCAGTACTTC. Encoded protein: CSARQGGSSYEQYF.

This clonotype was seen a few times. V is TRBV29-1 and J is TRBJ1-1; D is undetermined. With 4 bases removed from V and 5 bases from J, the gap between germline ends came to 11 bases. This CDR3 has 12 residues. The germline CDR1 and CDR2 sequences are SQVTM and ANQGSEA. The CDR3: CSVAYQRTEAFF. CDR3 DNA sequence: TGCAGCGTTGCGTACCAGAGGACTGAAGCTTTCTTT.

This chain uses TRBV6-4 with TRBJ2-1; 7 positions agree with TRBD1. Germline V gives CDR1 MRHNA, CDR2 SNTAGT. The CDR3 has 13 residues. Trimming at V came to 4 bases and at J to 7 bases, leaving 4 bases not matched to a gene. The CDR3 reads CASSGDRLNEQFF. The CDR3 nucleotides are TGTGCCAGCAGTGGGGACAGACTAAATGAGCAGTTCTTC.

This clonotype was detected many times. The CDR3 region is CASSYRGELGEKLFF. The CDR3, as DNA: TGCGCCAGCAGCTACAGGGGGGAACTTGGTGAAAAACTGTTTTTT. The V gene is TRBV5-1, the J gene TRBJ1-4; 8 nucleotides agree with TRBD1. Germline values: CDR1 SGHRS, CDR2 YFSETQ. CDR3 size: 15 residues. V lost 3 bases, J lost 7 bases, and 8 bases stayed unmatched.

The chain combines TRBV10-3 with TRBJ1-1; 9 bases are a match to TRBD1. Trimming cost V 6 bases and J 1 base; bases outside gene matches: 3. The CDR3 loop spans 14 amino acids. CDR1 is ENHRY, CDR2 SYGVKD, per germline. The CDR3 DNA reads TGTGCCATCAGGGGACAGGGACGGAACACTGAAGCTTTCTTT. It specifies CAIRGQGRNTEAFF.

V and J are TRBV20-1 and TRBJ2-5, with D unclear. This CDR3 is built from 12 residues. Germline CDR1 and CDR2: DFQATT and SNEGSKA (reference sequence). V lost 4 bases, J lost 5 bases, and 11 bases lay in between. CDR3 in amino acids: CSATRDGETQYF. The CDR3 DNA reads TGCAGTGCTACCAGAGACGGGGAGACCCAGTACTTC.

The rearrangement uses TRBV6-5 and TRBJ1-1, with 7 nucleotides matching TRBD1. CDR3 length equals 14 residues. The V segment lost 4 bases and the J segment 11 bases; nucleotides outside the gene matches: 13. Germline V lookup: CDR1 MNHEY, CDR2 SVGAGI. CDR3 region: CASSWARQGVLAFF. CDR3 DNA: TGTGCCAGCAGTTGGGCTCGGCAGGGGGTTCTGGCTTTCTTT.

This clonotype appeared a few times. The chain joins TRBV15 to TRBJ2-7; 11 positions match TRBD1. The CDR3 contains 15 residues. Per the germline V gene, CDR1 is LNHNV and CDR2 is YYDKDF (reference sequence). With 4 bases clipped from V and 4 bases from J, the junction kept 6 bases outside the gene matches. CDR3 coding DNA: TGTGCCACCAGCAAATCCGGGACAGGGGGTTACGAGCAGTACTTC. It translates to CATSKSGTGGYEQYF.

In its sample, this clonotype was seen a few times. The chain combines TRBV20-1 with TRBJ2-5, with 8 bases lining up with TRBD2. The germline V gene has CDR1 DFQATT and CDR2 SNEGSKA (reference sequence). Unmatched junction bases numbered 13, after V lost 3 bases and J lost 7 bases. The CDR3 is made up of 15 amino acids. CDR3 sequence reads: CSARRGGFGGSTQYF. In DNA, the CDR3 is TGCAGTGCTAGGCGCGGGGGGTTTGGTGGATCGACCCAGTACTTC.

Ten or more counts support this clonotype. V and J are TRBV5-5 and TRBJ2-5, with D unresolved. There are 12 residues in the CDR3. Germline values: CDR1 SGHKS, CDR2 YYEKEE (reference sequence). With 4 bases removed from V and 5 bases from J, the gap between germline ends came to 9 bases. The CDR3 sequence: CASSRQGETQYF. The CDR3 DNA reads as TGTGCCAGCAGCCGGCAAGGGGAGACCCAGTACTTC.

J is TRBJ1-3 and V is TRBV27, with TRBD1 as a possible D gene (5 bases). CDR3 length: 15 residues. V dropped 3 bases and J dropped 2 bases, with 11 bases sitting between them. Germline assignment: CDR1 MNHEY and CDR2 SMNVEV (reference sequence). The CDR3 DNA reads TGTGCCAGCAGTTTCAGGGTTGGGGCTGGAAACACCATATATTTT. Translating it yields CASSFRVGAGNTIYF.